This T cell receptor beta chain was recovered during a study of tumor-infiltrating lymphocytes in primary liver carcinoma. Joint extraction of RNA and DNA used about 17-32 mg of bulk tissue that was unsorted. General study points: Pairs of tumor regions overlapped more than tumor-adjacent and tumor-blood pairs did.

The CDR3 runs to 12 residues. From around 500 ng of total RNA, TCR beta-specific cDNA was reverse-transcribed using a constant-region primer. Three-round nested multiplex PCR performed with slightly modified ARM-PCR produced the TCR beta libraries. It was with TRBV1-TRBV30 forward primers and a C-beta reverse primer that the first two PCR rounds were run, at roughly 10 cycles each. TCRdb passed the multiplex PCR reads through MiXCR, listing each CDR3 protein once. In the table there are about 59,000 distinct CDR3 sequences, 70% to 85% of which are singletons. This clonotype has a single count. Its antigen is as yet unknown.

This sequence originates from a man between 35 and 55 years old with primary liver carcinoma and hepatitis B virus infection. The chain carries TRBV12-3 or TRBV12-4 and TRBJ1-5; no clear D. Sample: liver tumor tissue from sampling region 2. Subset given: tumor region T2, inferior pole. The CDR3 here is CVRSSDLSPQHF. As DNA, the CDR3 is TGTGTCCGCAGTTCAGATTTGTCGCCCCAGCATTTT.